This T cell receptor (beta chain) came from a study of blood T cell repertoires in COVID-19. The wider study: Samples came from the United States, Italy and Spain, spanning acute and convalescent COVID-19.

This clone was observed a single time. The germline V gene has CDR1 SGHTA and CDR2 FQGNSA. The CDR3 has 15 amino acids. V lost 5 bases and J 0 bases, leaving 11 bases between the germline ends. Clones were sequenced by immunoSEQ multiplex PCR, and TCRdb holds only the in-frame ones, with some missing. Of around 370,000 clones in the sample, about 90% were seen once. Sequencing was done on a sample of peripheral blood. The source is a woman between 18 and 29 years old who had recovered from COVID-19. This chain links TRBV7-2 with TRBJ2-1; TRBD1 might be the D (5 bases). As DNA, the CDR3 is TGTGCCAGCAGCCAGGGTTCGAGCTCCTACAATGAGCAGTTCTTC. Amino acid sequence: CASSQGSSSYNEQFF.